Shown below are 32 T cell receptor beta chains from a single sample sequenced in a study of T cell responses to AZD1222 COVID-19 vaccine. The protocol was immunoSEQ multiplex PCR, while the TCRdb copy is restricted to in-frame clones and leaves out a portion. The sample gives about 110,000 clones, around 93% of which show up once; 2.5% to 3% is in the top ten. The input for sequencing was peripheral blood, taken 28 days after the second AZD1222 dose. The receptors shown here come from an adult who received the AZD1222 COVID-19 vaccine.

The genes are TRBV2 and TRBJ1-2; tentative D call: TRBD1 (6 bases). V was trimmed by 4 bases and J by 4 bases, leaving 16 bases between them. The V gene's germline CDR1 is SNHLY and CDR2 FYNNEI. The CDR3 length is 15 residues. CDR3 region: CASSGGTHLIYGYTF. The CDR3 nucleotides read TGTGCCAGCAGTGGCGGGACACATTTGATCTATGGCTACACCTTC. Complete variable domain (other parts from reference TRBV2 and TRBJ1-2): EPEVTQTPSHQVTQMGQEVILRCVPISNHLYFYWYRQILGQKVEFLVSFYNNEISEKSEIFDDQFSVERPDGSNFTLKIRSTKLEDSAMYFCASSGGTHLIYGYTFGSGTRLTVV.

The sample holds a few counts of this clone. The chain combines TRBV9 with TRBJ2-1, with 7 bases matching TRBD1. This CDR3 spans 16 amino acids. The germline gives CDR1 SGDLS, CDR2 YYNGEE. The junction had 12 bases not matched to a gene; V was cut back by 0 bases and J by 9 bases. The DNA for the CDR3 is TGTGCCAGCAGCGTAGTCGAGGGGGCCACCTCCGTTGAGCAGTTCTTC. Its translation: CASSVVEGATSVEQFF.

A single count supports this clone. The chain uses TRBV19 and TRBJ2-7; D remains unclear. Looked up from germline, CDR1 is LNHDA and CDR2 is SQIVND (reference sequence). V was clipped by 4 bases and J by 7 bases, with 2 bases between them. The CDR3 covers 9 residues. CDR3 region: CASSTEQYF. CDR3 DNA sequence: TGTGCCAGTAGTACTGAGCAGTACTTC. The full variable domain, its missing parts supplied by reference TRBV19 and TRBJ2-7, is DGGITQSPKYLFRKEGQNVTLSCEQNLNHDAMYWYRQDPGQGLRLIYYSQIVNDFQKGDIAEGYSVSREKKESFPLTVTSAQKNPTAFYLCASSTEQYFGPGTRLTVT.

The chain combines TRBV19 with TRBJ1-2, with 7 positions matching TRBD1. Germline V lookup: CDR1 LNHDA, CDR2 SQIVND (reference sequence). CDR3 length: 15 amino acids. Losses at the gene ends were 4 bases for V and 2 bases for J; bases not matched to a gene: 7. CDR3 residues: CASSRDSSTNYGYTF. Here the CDR3 DNA reads TGTGCCAGTAGTAGGGACAGCTCTACGAACTATGGCTACACCTTC.

In nucleotides, the CDR3 is TGTGCCAGCAGGCGGTCTTCCTCTGGAAACACCATATATTTT. It translates to CASRRSSSGNTIYF. The V call is TRBV3-1 (or the pseudogene TRBV3-2), the J call TRBJ1-3, with D hard to call. The germline V gene encodes CDR1 LGHDT and CDR2 YNNKEL (reference sequence). Trimming cost V 6 bases and J 0 bases, with 9 bases left between them. This CDR3 has 14 amino acids.

The rearrangement uses TRBV2 and TRBJ1-1; tentative D call: TRBD1 (5 bases). The CDR3 totals 14 residues. V lost 5 bases to trimming and J lost 1 base, with 11 bases between them. The germline CDR1 and CDR2 sequences are SNHLY and FYNNEI. The CDR3: CASSTYRTNTEAFF. CDR3 DNA sequence: TGTGCCAGCAGTACTTACAGGACGAACACTGAAGCTTTCTTT.

The chain joins TRBV27 to TRBJ2-2; no reliable D call. The germline gives CDR1 MNHEY, CDR2 SMNVEV (reference sequence). Trimming removed 4 bases at V and 3 bases at J, with 6 bases between. The CDR3 has 13 amino acids. This CDR3 reads CASSSVYTGELFF. CDR3 bases: TGTGCCAGCAGTTCCGTTTACACCGGGGAGCTGTTTTTT.

The chain employs TRBV3-1 (or the pseudogene TRBV3-2) and TRBJ2-4; a possible D gene is TRBD2 (6 bases). Trimming pared 2 bases from V and 6 bases from J, leaving 26 bases between. Per the germline V gene, CDR1 is LGHDT and CDR2 is YNNKEL (reference sequence). This CDR3 spans 19 amino acids. CDR3 residues: CASSQLNPAGPRGINIQYF. The CDR3 region has the DNA TGTGCCAGCAGCCAACTAAATCCGGCGGGGCCCCGAGGCATAAACATTCAGTACTTC.

The chain employs TRBV29-1 and TRBJ1-1; D not resolved. Germline V lookup: CDR1 SQVTM, CDR2 ANQGSEA. V lost 4 bases and J 8 bases, leaving 11 bases between the germline ends. The CDR3 is 11 residues long. The DNA of the CDR3 is TGCAGCGTTGTGGGCACCGGGGAAGCTTTCTTT. Translated: CSVVGTGEAFF.

CDR3 DNA: TGTGCCAGCACCTATTGGGGAGGGCGGGATGAGCAGTTCTTC. As protein: CASTYWGGRDEQFF. The chain employs TRBV5-5 and TRBJ2-1; 7 bases agree with TRBD2. Trimming at V came to 6 bases and at J to 8 bases, leaving 11 bases not matched to a gene. The germline V gene has CDR1 SGHKS and CDR2 YYEKEE (reference sequence). This CDR3 is built from 14 residues.

This chain joins TRBV6-5 and TRBJ1-5, with TRBD1 as a possible D gene (6 bases). Germline V gene data show CDR1 as MNHEY and CDR2 as SVGAGI. The CDR3 covers 14 residues. The V end was cut by 6 bases, the J end by 4 bases, with 13 bases between. The CDR3 sequence: CASSGGPGNQPQHF. The CDR3 region has the DNA TGTGCCAGCAGCGGGGGGCCAGGGAATCAGCCCCAGCATTTT.

A single count supports this clone. This chain links TRBV5-4 with TRBJ1-6; TRBD1 matches at 7 bases. After removal of 1 base from V and 5 bases from J, the junction contained 6 bases not matched to a gene. The CDR3 consists of 16 residues. Germline V gene data show CDR1 as SGHNT and CDR2 as YYREEE (reference sequence). As DNA, the CDR3 is TGTGCCAGCAGCTTGTCTCGACAGGGTCATAATTCACCCCTCCACTTT. Its translation: CASSLSRQGHNSPLHF. Full variable domain (remainder filled in from reference TRBV5-4 and TRBJ1-6): ETGVTQSPTHLIKTRGQQVTLRCSSQSGHNTVSWYQQALGQGPQFIFQYYREEENGRGNFPPRFSGLQFPNYSSELNVNALELDDSALYLCASSLSRQGHNSPLHFGNGTRLTVT.

The chain carries TRBV5-8 and TRBJ1-5, with D tentatively TRBD1 (5 bases). The CDR3 extends over 16 amino acids. V gave up 3 bases and J gave up 6 bases, with 19 bases separating them. Germline CDR1 reads SGHTS; CDR2 reads YDEGEE. In DNA, the CDR3 is TGTGCCAGCAGCTCCCTCGTGTGGTTGAGGGGTCAGCCCCAGCATTTT. Translation: CASSSLVWLRGQPQHF. The full variable domain, completed using reference TRBV5-8 and TRBJ1-5, is EAGVTQSPTHLIKTRGQQATLRCSPISGHTSVYWYQQALGLGLQFLLWYDEGEERNRGNFPPRFSGRQFPNYSSELNVNALELEDSALYLCASSSLVWLRGQPQHFGDGTRLSIL.

The chain couples TRBV7-9 to TRBJ1-5; D possibly corresponds to TRBD1 (5 bases). V lost 1 base to trimming and J lost 3 bases, with 7 bases between them. Germline CDR1 is SEHNR and CDR2 is FQNEAQ (reference sequence). The CDR3 totals 14 residues. CDR3 loop: CASSLGQYNQPQHF. Written as DNA, the CDR3 is TGTGCCAGCAGCTTAGGACAGTACAATCAGCCCCAGCATTTT.

This rearrangement joins TRBV12-5 to TRBJ1-5; D gene ambiguous. With 0 bases removed from V and 6 bases from J, the gap between germline ends came to 6 bases. The length of the CDR3 is 13 residues. Germline V gene data show CDR1 as LGHNT and CDR2 as FRNRAP. CDR3: CASGLVESQPQHF. CDR3 coding DNA: TGTGCTAGTGGTTTGGTAGAAAGTCAGCCCCAGCATTTT.

This chain joins TRBV7-2 and TRBJ2-7, with D perhaps matching TRBD1 (6 bases). This CDR3 is built from 12 residues. Germline loops: CDR1 SGHTA, CDR2 FQGNSA. The ends were cut back, 8 bases at V and 7 bases at J, with 15 bases in the middle. The CDR3 here is CASGYPTGEQYF. CDR3 sequence (DNA): TGTGCCAGCGGTTATCCGACAGGAGAGCAGTACTTC.

The genes are TRBV14 and TRBJ1-2; D gene unclear. Trimming shortened V by 6 bases and J by 8 bases, and 16 bases separated the two germline ends. The CDR3 runs to 13 residues. Germline V gene lookup returns CDR1 SGHDN and CDR2 FVKESK. CDR3 nucleotide sequence: TGTGCCAGCAGTCGAACCAGCCTTTGGGGCTACACCTTC. Its protein is CASSRTSLWGYTF.

This rearrangement joins TRBV12-3 or TRBV12-4 to TRBJ2-7; D gene uncertain. The CDR3 is 13 amino acids. With 6 bases removed from V and 5 bases from J, the gap between germline ends came to 14 bases. CDR3 in DNA: TGTGCCAGCAGCCTAGGAGTATTAAACGAGCAGTACTTC. This translates into CASSLGVLNEQYF.

This chain's CDR3 is CASSLATVNTEAFF. The DNA for the CDR3 is TGTGCCAGCAGCTTAGCCACGGTCAACACTGAAGCTTTCTTT. The J gene is TRBJ1-1, the V gene TRBV7-9; D ambiguous. CDR3 size: 14 residues. V was clipped by 0 bases and J by 2 bases, with 7 bases between them. The germline gives CDR1 SEHNR, CDR2 FQNEAQ (reference sequence). Variable domain in full (rest from reference TRBV7-9 and TRBJ1-1): DTGVSQNPRHKITKRGQNVTFRCDPISEHNRLYWYRQTLGQGPEFLTYFQNEAQLEKSRLLSDRFSAERPKGSFSTLEIQRTEQGDSAMYLCASSLATVNTEAFFGQGTRLTVV.

The gene calls are TRBV7-9 and TRBJ1-2; no clear D. Trimming removed 2 bases at V and 0 bases at J, with 10 bases between. Germline lookup yields CDR1 SEHNR and CDR2 FQNEAQ (reference sequence). This CDR3 has 15 amino acids. The CDR3 bases are TGTGCCAGCAGCTTAAATAGCAGGCCTAACTATGGCTACACCTTC. Translated: CASSLNSRPNYGYTF.

This chain connects TRBV7-6 to TRBJ1-2; a possible D gene is TRBD1 (6 bases). V was cut by 1 base and J by 8 bases, with 17 bases left in between. This CDR3 has 15 residues. Looked up from germline, CDR1 is SGHVS and CDR2 is FNYEAQ. CDR3 region: CASSLEADRPLGYTF. CDR3 DNA: TGTGCCAGCAGCTTAGAGGCAGACAGGCCCCTAGGCTACACCTTC.

The chain joins TRBV4-1 to TRBJ1-3; D not certain. Deletions cut 6 bases from V and 1 base from J, with 1 base between. CDR3 length equals 11 residues. Germline V gene sequence: CDR1 MGHRA, CDR2 YSYEKL. CDR3 loop: CASSSGNTIYF. The CDR3 nucleotides are TGCGCCAGCAGTTCTGGAAACACCATATATTTT.

This chain uses TRBV28 with TRBJ1-1; D is undetermined. Trimming took 3 bases from V and 0 from J, leaving 8 bases between them. Per the germline V gene, CDR1 is MDHEN and CDR2 is SYDVKM. CDR3 length equals 14 residues. CDR3 amino acids: CASSLHSLNTEAFF. Written as DNA, the CDR3 is TGTGCCAGCAGTTTGCACAGCCTGAACACTGAAGCTTTCTTT.

The rearrangement uses TRBV5-4 and TRBJ2-3; TRBD2 aligns across 8 bases. The CDR3 runs to 18 residues. V was clipped by 6 bases and J by 0 bases; unmatched bases: 15. In germline, CDR1 is SGHNT, CDR2 YYREEE (reference sequence). CDR3 nucleotides: TGTGCCAGCACAAGAAGAGCGGGGGCGCGCGCTAGCACAGATACGCAGTATTTT. It is translated as CASTRRAGARASTDTQYF.

V is TRBV9 and J is TRBJ1-2; D gene ambiguous. Germline CDR1 and CDR2: SGDLS and YYNGEE. This CDR3 is built from 13 residues. Trimming left V 0 bases short and J 2 bases short, with 5 bases between. The CDR3 sequence: CASSVDMNYGYTF. The CDR3 DNA reads as TGTGCCAGCAGCGTAGATATGAACTATGGCTACACCTTC.

The chain carries TRBV11-2 and TRBJ1-1, with TRBD1 matching 7 bases. The CDR3 loop spans 15 amino acids. The J segment lost 1 base and the V segment lost 3 bases, leaving 5 bases of the junction unmatched. The germline CDR1 and CDR2 sequences are SGHAT and FQNNGV. CDR3 protein: CASSFTRQGNTEAFF. As DNA, the CDR3 is TGTGCCAGCAGCTTTACTAGACAGGGGAACACTGAAGCTTTCTTT.

As DNA, the CDR3 is TGTGCCAGCAGCTTCAGGGGGGCTGGGAGGACTGAAGCTTTCTTT. Residues: CASSFRGAGRTEAFF. The V gene is TRBV7-2, the J gene TRBJ1-1; TRBD1 matches at 7 bases. CDR3 length equals 15 residues. Germline V gives CDR1 SGHTA, CDR2 FQGNSA. J gave up 5 bases and V 3 bases, and 9 bases lay outside the gene matches.

The V and J genes are TRBV2 and TRBJ2-5; D gene ambiguous. The V gene lost 6 bases and the J gene lost 1 base, with 3 bases spanning the gap. The CDR3 has 11 amino acids. Germline V gives CDR1 SNHLY, CDR2 FYNNEI. CDR3 sequence: CASSFQETQYF. CDR3 DNA sequence: TGTGCCAGCAGCTTCCAAGAGACCCAGTACTTC.

This chain joins TRBV6-5 and TRBJ2-7; 10 bases agree with TRBD2. CDR1 is MNHEY, CDR2 SVGAGI, per germline. The V gene end was trimmed by 5 bases and the J gene end by 0 bases; junction bases not matched to a gene: 1. The CDR3 has 14 residues. CDR3 protein: CASSLAGVSYEQYF. CDR3 DNA sequence: TGTGCCAGCAGTCTAGCGGGGGTCTCCTACGAGCAGTACTTC.

The chain combines TRBV5-1 with TRBJ1-4; D not certain. The germline V and J ends were trimmed by 0 bases and 0 bases, with 12 bases remaining between them. This CDR3 is 17 amino acids long. Germline lookup yields CDR1 SGHRS and CDR2 YFSETQ. CDR3 coding DNA: TGCGCCAGCAGCTTGGCTGGGGTAGAAGCAACTAATGAAAAACTGTTTTTT. Its protein product is CASSLAGVEATNEKLFF.

For the CDR3, the DNA is TGTGCCAGCAGCCGGCCTAGCTCTGGAAACACCATATATTTT. The encoded protein is CASSRPSSGNTIYF. This sequence joins TRBV3-1 (or the pseudogene TRBV3-2) and TRBJ1-3; D is unresolved. V was shortened by 4 bases and J by 0 bases, with 7 bases between the two germline ends. This CDR3 spans 14 amino acids. Germline V lookup: CDR1 LGHDT, CDR2 YNNKEL (reference sequence).

The CDR3 DNA sequence: TGCGCCAGCAGCTTGGAGTCTAGCTTCCCGACCCAGTACTTC. It yields the protein CASSLESSFPTQYF. V gene TRBV5-1 combines with J gene TRBJ2-5, with D possibly matching TRBD2 (5 bases). V gave up 0 bases and J gave up 7 bases, with 13 bases separating them. Germline CDR1 and CDR2: SGHRS and YFSETQ. This CDR3 has 14 amino acids.